Shown below are 13 T cell receptor beta chains from a single sample sequenced in a study of blood T cell repertoires in COVID-19. Method: immunoSEQ multiplex PCR; TCRdb's copy keeps in-frame clones and lacks some. The data hold hundreds of thousands of clones, with nearly 85% observed a single time. Sample: peripheral blood. Receptor source: a woman aged 25 to 39 with COVID-19, enrolled during active disease.

V and J are TRBV3-1 (or the pseudogene TRBV3-2) and TRBJ1-6; D is possibly TRBD1 (5 bases). This CDR3 region has 15 residues. Trimming removed 1 base from V and 7 bases from J, with 11 bases in between. Germline V gives CDR1 LGHDT, CDR2 YNNKEL (reference sequence). The CDR3 protein is CASSQVGRGNSPLHF. In nucleotides, the CDR3 is TGTGCCAGCAGCCAAGTGGGGAGGGGCAATTCACCCCTCCACTTT.

This clone was recorded once. The V and J genes are TRBV20-1 and TRBJ2-7, with a weak D call TRBD2 (6 bases). This CDR3 has 11 residues. V lost 5 bases to trimming and J lost 6 bases, with 11 bases between them. In germline, CDR1 is DFQATT, CDR2 SNEGSKA (reference sequence). DNA of the CDR3: TGCAGTGCTGGCCGGGACTCCGAGCAGTACTTC. It codes for CSAGRDSEQYF.

V and J are TRBV13 and TRBJ1-2; a weak D match, TRBD1 (6 bases). This CDR3 has 14 amino acids. CDR1 and CDR2 (germline): PRHDT, FYEKMQ (reference sequence). V lost 1 base, J lost 4 bases, and 10 bases lay in between. CDR3 DNA sequence: TGTGCCAGCAGCTTAGTAACAGGGAGCTATGGCTACACCTTC. Protein: CASSLVTGSYGYTF. Together with reference TRBV13 and TRBJ1-2, the CDR3 gives the full variable domain: AAGVIQSPRHLIKEKRETATLKCYPIPRHDTVYWYQQGPGQDPQFLISFYEKMQSDKGSIPDRFSAQQFSDYHSELNMSSLELGDSALYFCASSLVTGSYGYTFGSGTRLTVV.

V and J are TRBV27 and TRBJ2-7; no firm D call. V was clipped by 2 bases and J by 4 bases, with 18 bases between them. CDR3 length equals 16 residues. Germline V lookup: CDR1 MNHEY, CDR2 SMNVEV (reference sequence). The CDR3 bases are TGTGCCAGCAGTTTAGGTCGGCAGGTGGTCACTTACGAGCAGTACTTC. Translation gives CASSLGRQVVTYEQYF.

The chain is built from TRBV19 and TRBJ2-1; 10 bases match TRBD1. Trimming cost V 9 bases and J 4 bases; bases outside gene matches: 6. Germline V gives CDR1 LNHDA, CDR2 SQIVND (reference sequence). This CDR3 contains 14 residues. The CDR3 DNA is TGTGCCAGCAACCGGGACAGGGGTTACAATGAGCAGTTCTTC. Amino acids: CASNRDRGYNEQFF.

V usage is TRBV7-3 and J usage is TRBJ2-3; unclear D gene. The CDR3 is 15 residues long. The V and J ends lost 1 base and 1 base respectively, with 9 bases between them. Germline-derived CDR1 and CDR2 are SGHTA and FQGTGA. For the CDR3, the DNA is TGTGCCAGCAGCTTAAGTCCCTCCCGCACAGATACGCAGTATTTT. It is translated as CASSLSPSRTDTQYF.

V gene TRBV9 combines with J gene TRBJ1-3, with 8 nucleotides matching TRBD1. Germline CDR1 SGDLS, CDR2 YYNGEE. Trimming cost V 0 bases and J 0 bases; bases outside gene matches: 5. CDR3 length: 17 residues. In DNA form, the CDR3 reads TGTGCCAGCAGCGTAGTGGACAGGGCCCACTCTGGAAACACCATATATTTT. Translation gives CASSVVDRAHSGNTIYF.

This sequence joins TRBV7-9 and TRBJ1-1; weak D call: TRBD1 (6 bases). V gave up 1 base and J gave up 0 bases, with 12 bases separating them. Germline V gene lookup returns CDR1 SEHNR and CDR2 FQNEAQ (reference sequence). The CDR3 sequence is 16 residues long. The CDR3 protein is CASSLDRASMNTEAFF. The CDR3 DNA sequence: TGTGCCAGCAGCTTAGACAGGGCTTCCATGAACACTGAAGCTTTCTTT.

Only a few counts were recorded for this clone. The chain employs TRBV25-1 and TRBJ2-1; TRBD2 matches at 16 bases. Germline CDR1 MGHDK, CDR2 SYGVNS. V lost 6 bases and J lost 8; bases outside the gene matches: 1. The CDR3 covers 14 residues. The CDR3 sequence: CASRGTSGRDEQFF. The CDR3 DNA reads TGTGCCAGCAGGGGGACTAGCGGGAGGGATGAGCAGTTCTTC.

This clone has only one observation. V usage is TRBV11-2 and J usage is TRBJ2-1; 9 bases are a match to TRBD2. Germline CDR1 reads SGHAT; CDR2 reads FQNNGV. The V gene end was trimmed by 5 bases and the J gene end by 6 bases; junction bases not matched to a gene: 11. The CDR3 consists of 16 residues. The CDR3, as DNA: TGTGCCAGCAGCCGAACAATCCTGACTAGCGGCAATGAGCAGTTCTTC. Translated: CASSRTILTSGNEQFF. The variable domain in full, with the rest retrieved from reference TRBV11-2 and TRBJ2-1, is EAGVAQSPRYKIIEKRQSVAFWCNPISGHATLYWYQQILGQGPKLLIQFQNNGVVDDSQLPKDRFSAERLKGVDSTLKIQPAKLEDSAVYLCASSRTILTSGNEQFFGPGTRLTVL.

This rearrangement joins TRBV18 to TRBJ2-4, with D possibly TRBD2 on 5 matching bases. Trimming took off 4 bases at V and 2 bases at J, with 12 bases between the two ends. The CDR3 consists of 15 residues. CDR1 KGHSH and CDR2 LQKENI come from the germline V gene. The CDR3 DNA sequence: TGTGCCAGCTCACAAACCCCGGGAACCAAAAACATTCAGTACTTC. Its protein is CASSQTPGTKNIQYF.

The CDR3 DNA is TGCGCCAGCAGCTTGGAAGGGGACAGGGGCCGATATGGCTACACCTTC. It yields the protein CASSLEGDRGRYGYTF. The chain has TRBV5-1 and TRBJ1-2; 10 bases match TRBD1. The CDR3 runs 16 residues. V dropped 0 bases and J dropped 5; count of bases not matched to a gene: 7. Germline CDR1 SGHRS, CDR2 YFSETQ.

The chain couples TRBV6-2 or TRBV6-3 to TRBJ2-3; a weak D match, TRBD2 (7 bases). Germline-derived CDR1 and CDR2 are MNHEY and SVGEGT. Deletions cut 6 bases from V and 5 bases from J, with 21 bases between. The CDR3 is made up of 16 amino acids. The CDR3 DNA reads TGTGCCAGCAGCCCCCTAGGGGGACTACTAATAGATACGCAGTATTTT. It encodes CASSPLGGLLIDTQYF.